This T cell receptor beta chain was obtained from a study of blood T cell repertoires in COVID-19. Study-wide background: Sample material is recorded as cDNA or gDNA derived from T cells, B-cell-depleted T cells, or PBMCs.

In the study's own analysis: Using reference gene primer amplification, nucleated cell counts were estimated. Only in-frame clones appear in the TCRdb table, and some are missing; sequencing was by immunoSEQ multiplex PCR. V and J calls and clone size come straight from that table; D and trimming were deduced from the DNA. The table shows about 160,000 clones, with 75% to 85% occurring only once. Seattle patients were enrolled while actively infected and followed longitudinally. This clone was counted only a few times. The receptor's source is an older woman with COVID-19, enrolled during active disease. The sample consisted of peripheral blood.

As DNA, the CDR3 is TGTGCCAGCAGCTCGGTCGGGGGGCGCGGGAATCAGCCCCAGCATTTT. The encoded protein is CASSSVGGRGNQPQHF. V is TRBV7-2 and J is TRBJ1-5; possible D gene TRBD1, 6 bases. Trimming removed 4 bases at V and 4 bases at J, with 17 bases between. The CDR3 is 16 amino acids. Germline assignment: CDR1 SGHTA and CDR2 FQGNSA.